Each of the 2 T cell receptor beta chains below was sequenced from the same sample in a study of T cells in Graves' hyperthyroidism and ophthalmopathy. Amplified TCR beta CDR3 regions came from RNA transcripts. First-round RT-PCR targeting the TCR CDR3 was performed with the HTBI primer set. One entry per CDR3 protein results from TCRdb running MiXCR on the multiplex PCR reads. Of 270,000 or so distinct CDR3 sequences in the sample, less than 30% were seen once. The sequenced sample consisted of blood. These receptors originate from a man in his forties or fifties with Graves' hyperthyroidism that later progressed to Graves' ophthalmopathy.

This clonotype was counted at least ten times. The chain is built from TRBV5-1 and TRBJ1-1; no clear D gene. The CDR3 spans 14 residues. Deletions cut 3 bases from V and 0 bases from J, with 9 bases between. The V gene's germline CDR1 is SGHRS and CDR2 YFSETQ. CDR3 coding DNA: TGCGCCAGCAGCTATGCAGGCCTGAACACTGAAGCTTTCTTT. Translation: CASSYAGLNTEAFF.

This clonotype was counted many times. The V and J genes are TRBV29-1 and TRBJ2-7, with D perhaps TRBD2 (6 bases). Germline loops: CDR1 SQVTM, CDR2 ANQGSEA. CDR3 length equals 13 residues. V lost 5 bases and J lost 3, with 14 bases in between. CDR3: CSVMAGGVYEQYF. CDR3 bases: TGCAGCGTTATGGCAGGAGGGGTCTACGAGCAGTACTTC.